Shown below are 12 T cell receptor beta chains from a single sample sequenced in a study of OX40 agonist ivuxolimab in advanced cancers. Clones were sequenced by immunoSEQ multiplex PCR, and TCRdb holds only the in-frame ones, with some missing. Seen here are about 73,000 clones, approximately 90% observed once, and the top ten hold about 10%. The sample in question was CD4+ or CD8+ T cells sorted from blood, obtained in a trial of the OX40 agonist ivuxolimab. These receptors were taken from an adult with an advanced solid tumor such as melanoma, head and neck, liver or kidney cancer.

This chain joins TRBV6-5 and TRBJ1-2; D is unresolved. V lost 6 bases and J 2 bases, leaving 10 bases between the germline ends. Germline values: CDR1 MNHEY, CDR2 SVGAGI. This CDR3 spans 13 amino acids. The CDR3 DNA follows: TGTGCCAGCAGCCCGGCCGCAAACTATGGCTACACCTTC. This gives the protein CASSPAANYGYTF.

The V gene is TRBV18, the J gene TRBJ2-7; no clear D. This CDR3 contains 14 residues. From germline, CDR1 is KGHSH and CDR2 LQKENI. The ends were cut back, 3 bases at V and 1 base at J, with 10 bases in the middle. The DNA of the CDR3 is TGTGCCAGCTCACCTCCGCTGGGTTCCTACGAGCAGTACTTC. Translation: CASSPPLGSYEQYF. The whole variable domain, remainder taken from reference TRBV18 and TRBJ2-7, is NAGVMQNPRHLVRRRGQEARLRCSPMKGHSHVYWYRQLPEEGLKFMVYLQKENIIDESGMPKERFSAEFPKEGPSILRIQQVVRGDSAAYFCASSPPLGSYEQYFGPGTRLTVT.

The J gene is TRBJ1-1, the V gene TRBV7-6; 8 nucleotides match TRBD1. The CDR3 length is 14 residues. The germline V gene encodes CDR1 SGHVS and CDR2 FNYEAQ. Germline trimming cut 6 bases from V and 1 base from J; bases unmatched to any gene: 4. The CDR3 bases are TGTGCCAGCAGTCCCGGACAGGGGAACACTGAAGCTTTCTTT. Translated, it gives CASSPGQGNTEAFF.

The chain joins TRBV9 to TRBJ2-3; D not certain. Germline CDR1 is SGDLS and CDR2 is YYNGEE. This CDR3 region has 14 residues. V was clipped by 0 bases and J by 2 bases, with 7 bases between them. The CDR3 sequence is CASSVVPATDTQYF. The CDR3 DNA reads as TGTGCCAGCAGCGTAGTTCCGGCCACAGATACGCAGTATTTT.

There are a few counts of this clone. The V and J genes are TRBV9 and TRBJ2-1; tentatively, D is TRBD2 (6 bases). This CDR3 spans 15 amino acids. Per the germline V gene, CDR1 is SGDLS and CDR2 is YYNGEE. Deletions cut 4 bases from V and 0 bases from J, with 11 bases between. The CDR3 spells CASSTGGTSYNEQFF. The CDR3 DNA is TGTGCCAGCAGCACTGGGGGGACCTCCTACAATGAGCAGTTCTTC.

The genes are TRBV7-8 and TRBJ2-5; 8 bases line up with TRBD2. CDR1 and CDR2 from the germline V gene are SGHVS and FQNEAQ. The CDR3 sequence is 13 residues long. After removal of 6 bases from V and 5 bases from J, the junction contained 5 bases not matched to a gene. CDR3: CASRVGGAETQYF. The CDR3 DNA reads as TGTGCCAGCAGGGTCGGGGGGGCGGAGACCCAGTACTTC.

The chain combines TRBV7-9 with TRBJ1-2, with D possibly being TRBD1 (6 bases). This CDR3 comprises 14 residues. Germline V gives CDR1 SEHNR, CDR2 FQNEAQ (reference sequence). V gave up 4 bases and J gave up 7 bases, with 16 bases separating them. The CDR3 DNA reads as TGTGCCAGCAGCTCCAGGGGACCCTTTTCTGGCTACACCTTC. It yields the protein CASSSRGPFSGYTF.

The chain links TRBV27 to TRBJ1-1, with D perhaps matching TRBD1 (6 bases). V was pared by 3 bases and J by 0 bases, with 14 bases between. Germline CDR1 reads MNHEY; CDR2 reads SMNVEV (reference sequence). This CDR3 is built from 16 residues. CDR3 region: CASSLTGDTMNTEAFF. DNA of the CDR3: TGTGCCAGCAGTTTGACAGGTGACACCATGAACACTGAAGCTTTCTTT.

V and J are TRBV7-8 and TRBJ2-1; no reliable D call. Germline CDR1 reads SGHVS; CDR2 reads FQNEAQ. The V end lost 5 bases, the J end lost 8 bases, and 7 bases lay between the germline ends. The CDR3 contains 11 residues. CDR3 sequence reads: CASSQPDEQFF. The CDR3 DNA sequence: TGTGCCAGCAGCCAGCCCGATGAGCAGTTCTTC.

This clone was observed a handful of times. This chain connects TRBV7-9 to TRBJ2-7, with 7 nucleotides matching TRBD1. The V gene's germline CDR1 is SEHNR and CDR2 FQNEAQ (reference sequence). CDR3 length equals 13 residues. Germline trimming cut 5 bases from V and 1 base from J; bases unmatched to any gene: 2. The CDR3 nucleotides are TGTGCCAGCAGCCCGGGACAGTCCTACGAGCAGTACTTC. Amino acids: CASSPGQSYEQYF. The full variable domain, completed using reference TRBV7-9 and TRBJ2-7, is DTGVSQNPRHKITKRGQNVTFRCDPISEHNRLYWYRQTLGQGPEFLTYFQNEAQLEKSRLLSDRFSAERPKGSFSTLEIQRTEQGDSAMYLCASSPGQSYEQYFGPGTRLTVT.

This clone was counted only a few times. The chain joins TRBV5-4 to TRBJ1-1, with a weak D call TRBD1 (6 bases). Trimming stripped 1 base from V and 1 base from J, with 11 bases between. CDR3 length equals 15 residues. Germline V lookup: CDR1 SGHNT, CDR2 YYREEE (reference sequence). The CDR3: CASSLWPGANTEAFF. The CDR3, as DNA: TGTGCCAGCAGCTTGTGGCCGGGGGCGAACACTGAAGCTTTCTTT.

The chain has TRBV5-4 and TRBJ2-7, with TRBD2 matching over 12 bases. Germline CDR1 reads SGHNT; CDR2 reads YYREEE (reference sequence). The CDR3 is 15 residues long. V lost 4 bases and J lost 2; bases outside the gene matches: 4. The CDR3: CASSGGLAGTYEQYF. In DNA form, the CDR3 reads TGTGCCAGCAGCGGGGGACTAGCGGGCACCTACGAGCAGTACTTC.